The present T cell receptor (beta chain) was sequenced within a study of molecular identifiers for immune sequencing clone quantification. Study-level results: For highly expanded clones, sizes could be underestimated when identical TCR molecules share a barcode.

One entry per CDR3 protein, called by TCRdb with MiXCR from the PCR reads. The sample lists 490,000 or so distinct CDR3 sequences, 25% occurring once. In its sample, this clonotype was seen a few times. The antigen is unknown. Sorting was used to obtain naive CD8 T cells (CD8+CD4-CCR7+CD45RA+). The source material was naive CD8+ T cells from blood, with Jurkat cell RNA spiked in. The sample's subset: FACS-sorted CD8+CD4-CCR7+CD45RA+ naive T cells. The origin of this receptor is a human donor in good health. Some libraries in this study had Jurkat cell RNA spiked in.

CDR3: CASSQELAQETQYF. CDR3 nucleotide sequence: TGTGCCAGCAGCCAAGAACTAGCACAAGAGACCCAGTACTTC. The rearrangement joins TRBV3-1 to TRBJ2-5, with D tentatively TRBD2 (6 bases). With 0 bases removed from V and 2 bases from J, the gap between germline ends came to 7 bases. Germline lookup yields CDR1 LGHDT and CDR2 YNNKEL (reference sequence). The CDR3 sequence is 14 residues long.